A selection of T cell receptor beta chains follows, all from one sample in a study of lymphopenia after photon versus proton radiotherapy. The data were produced by immunoSEQ multiplex PCR, yet TCRdb's version contains in-frame clones alone and is incomplete. The data show 89,000 or so clones, around 88% seen once. Sequenced material: peripheral blood, taken from a patient treated with proton-based radiotherapy. The receptors derive from a man between 60 and 75 years old with pancreatic cancer. The CDR3 runs from the conserved cysteine through the conserved F or W. A D gene is named only where the DNA matches it firmly. Some rows mark clone size as missing; the rest say once, few, many or name a class of expanded clone.

D: -; size: -; J: TRBJ2-1; V: TRBV19; DNA: TGTGCCAGTATGGTTGTCACGGGGGACAATGAGCAGTTCTTC; CDR3: CASMVVTGDNEQFF
D: -; size: -; J: TRBJ1-2; V: TRBV5-4; DNA: TGTGCCAGCAGCTTTGGGCAGGGGCAAAAGTTGAACTATGGCTACACCTTC; CDR3: CASSFGQGQKLNYGYTF
D: -; size: -; J: TRBJ1-3; V: TRBV28; DNA: TGTGCCAGCAGTTTATATGGGTTGAACTCTGGAAACACCATATATTTT; CDR3: CASSLYGLNSGNTIYF
D: -; size: -; J: TRBJ2-1; V: TRBV28; DNA: TGTGCCAGCAGTTGGAGGAATGAGCAGTTCTTC; CDR3: CASSWRNEQFF
D: -; size: once; J: TRBJ2-2; V: TRBV2; DNA: TGTGCCAGCAGTGAGGTCCGGCCTCAGAACACCGGGGAGCTGTTTTTT; CDR3: CASSEVRPQNTGELFF
D: TRBD1; size: -; J: TRBJ2-7; V: TRBV4-1; DNA: TGCGCCAGCAGCCAAGATCGACAGGGGGCCAGCGAGCAGTACTTC; CDR3: CASSQDRQGASEQYF
D: -; size: -; J: TRBJ2-7; V: TRBV7-2; DNA: TGTGCCAGCAGCTTAGGGCAGGGAGGTTACGAGCAGTACTTC; CDR3: CASSLGQGGYEQYF
D: -; size: once; J: TRBJ1-1; V: TRBV27; DNA: TGTGCCAGCAGTTTGCAGCCCTTAAACACTGAAGCTTTCTTT; CDR3: CASSLQPLNTEAFF
D: -; size: once; J: TRBJ2-5; V: TRBV5-1; DNA: TGCGCCAGTAGGGACGGAGAGACCCAGTACTTC; CDR3: CASRDGETQYF
D: TRBD1; size: -; J: TRBJ2-1; V: TRBV5-1; DNA: TGCGCCAGCAGCCCGGTGAAGGGGGCGTACGATGAGCAGTTCTTC; CDR3: CASSPVKGAYDEQFF
D: TRBD1; size: few; J: TRBJ2-1; V: TRBV6-6; DNA: TGTGCCAGCAGTGGCCCTCGGACAGGGGCCTACAATGAGCAGTTCTTC; CDR3: CASSGPRTGAYNEQFF
D: -; size: -; J: TRBJ2-7; V: TRBV28; DNA: TGTGCCAGCAGTTCTGACCCCTACGAGCAGTACTTC; CDR3: CASSSDPYEQYF
D: -; size: -; J: TRBJ1-5; V: TRBV6-5; DNA: TGTGCCAGCGCCGACAGAGGCAATCAGCCCCAGCATTTT; CDR3: CASADRGNQPQHF
D: -; size: once; J: TRBJ1-4; V: TRBV28; DNA: TGTGCCAGCAGTACCCGGCCAACTAATGAAAAACTGTTTTTT; CDR3: CASSTRPTNEKLFF
D: -; size: -; J: TRBJ2-5; V: TRBV7-8; DNA: TGTGCCAGCAGCTACCCGCTTTTGACACAAGAGACCCAGTACTTC; CDR3: CASSYPLLTQETQYF
D: -; size: -; J: TRBJ2-2; V: TRBV7-6; DNA: TGTGCCAGCAACAAACAAGGGACTAACACCGGGGAGCTGTTTTTT; CDR3: CASNKQGTNTGELFF
D: TRBD1; size: -; J: TRBJ2-7; V: TRBV11-2; DNA: TGTGCCAGCAGGCCTTGGGACAGGGGGTACGAGCAGTACTTC; CDR3: CASRPWDRGYEQYF
D: -; size: -; J: TRBJ1-2; V: TRBV6-1; DNA: TGTGCCAGCAGTGTCGTACCGAGAACTAACTATGGCTACACCTTC; CDR3: CASSVVPRTNYGYTF
D: -; size: -; J: TRBJ2-3; V: TRBV7-8; DNA: TGTGCCAGCAGCCCCGGGACTGCTTGGAAGTATTTT; CDR3: CASSPGTAWKYF
D: -; size: -; J: TRBJ2-1; V: TRBV28; DNA: TGTGCCAGCAGTTTTGACGGGAGTTTCGATGAGCAGTTCTTC; CDR3: CASSFDGSFDEQFF
D: -; size: once; J: TRBJ2-5; V: TRBV18; DNA: TGTGCCAGCTCCCCGGACCAAGAGACCCAGTACTTC; CDR3: CASSPDQETQYF
D: TRBD1; size: -; J: TRBJ2-7; V: TRBV5-5; DNA: TGTGCCAGCAGCACCCGGGACAGGGCACCCTACGAGCAGTACTTC; CDR3: CASSTRDRAPYEQYF
D: TRBD2; size: -; J: TRBJ2-2; V: TRBV4-3; DNA: TGCGCCAGCAGCCATTATGTGGGGACTAGCGGGACTTTCACCGGGGAGCTGTTTTTT; CDR3: CASSHYVGTSGTFTGELFF
D: -; size: -; J: TRBJ1-5; V: TRBV30; DNA: TGTGCCTGGACACCCGGGACGGGACCTTCGTATAGCAATCAGCCCCAGCATTTT; CDR3: CAWTPGTGPSYSNQPQHF
D: -; size: -; J: TRBJ1-5; V: TRBV11-3; DNA: TGTGCCAGCAGCTTAGTAAAAGGGTTTGGATTTCAGCCCCAGCATTTT; CDR3: CASSLVKGFGFQPQHF
D: TRBD1; size: -; J: TRBJ2-3; V: TRBV6-6; DNA: TGTGCCAGCAGGATGACAGGGACGCAGTATTTT; CDR3: CASRMTGTQYF
D: TRBD2; size: few; J: TRBJ2-3; V: TRBV19; DNA: TGTGCCAGTAGCCGGACTAGCGCGACGCAGTATTTT; CDR3: CASSRTSATQYF